This note documents a single TCR beta chain sequence. PCR was run on genomic DNA. Amplification of the beta chain CDR3 used 30 forward and 13 reverse multiplex primers. Each CDR3 protein is one row after TCRdb ran MiXCR on the multiplex PCR reads. The sample lists around 300,000 distinct CDR3 sequences, 40% to 50% occurring once. The CDR3 sequence is 13 residues long. From germline, CDR1 is SGHTA and CDR2 FQGNSA. The V end was cut by 5 bases, the J end by 3 bases, with 11 bases between. This record belongs to a study of type 1 and type 2 diabetes patients. This TCR was sampled from a man between 18 and 29 years old with type 2 diabetes. Sequenced material: peripheral blood mononuclear cells (PBMCs). The genes are TRBV7-2 and TRBJ2-7, with D possibly called TRBD1 or TRBD2 (5 bases each). In DNA form, the CDR3 reads TGTGCCAGCAGCGGGGTTGGGGGCTACGAGCAGTACTTC. Protein sequence: CASSGVGGYEQYF.